The 5 T cell receptor beta chains given below trace back to one sample, sequenced in a study of blood T cell repertoires in COVID-19. Repertoires were generated with immunoSEQ multiplex PCR, while TCRdb's copy carries only in-frame clones and drops some. Found here are 70,000 or so clones, over 75% of them singletons; the top ten hold over 25%. Material: peripheral blood. The receptor source for this set is a woman of 80 years or more with active or convalescent COVID-19.

The chain combines TRBV7-2 with TRBJ2-5; D gene unclear. CDR1 is SGHTA, CDR2 FQGNSA, per germline. The CDR3 runs 13 residues. Trimming took off 5 bases at V and 0 bases at J, with 7 bases between the two ends. CDR3 protein: CASSRVNQETQYF. In nucleotides, the CDR3 is TGTGCCAGCAGCCGGGTGAACCAAGAGACCCAGTACTTC.

This clone appeared a single time. The chain couples TRBV10-3 to TRBJ2-1; D may be TRBD2 (5 bases). Germline CDR1 reads ENHRY; CDR2 reads SYGVKD. The CDR3 totals 14 residues. The V end was cut by 8 bases, the J end by 4 bases, with 15 bases between. CDR3 sequence reads: CAIRPTRTYNEQFF. The CDR3 DNA is TGTGCCATCCGTCCAACCAGGACTTACAATGAGCAGTTCTTC.

The rearrangement joins TRBV6-2 or TRBV6-3 to TRBJ2-3, with 11 bases identical to TRBD2. The germline V gene encodes CDR1 MNHEY and CDR2 SVGEGT. The CDR3 is 18 residues long. V shed 2 bases and J 2 bases; nucleotides not matched to a gene: 9. CDR3 amino acids: CASSYHLAGGPNTDTQYF. The CDR3 bases are TGTGCCAGCAGTTACCACCTAGCGGGGGGACCGAACACAGATACGCAGTATTTT.

The chain has TRBV6-1 and TRBJ2-3; 8 bases are shared with TRBD1. V shed 4 bases and J 4 bases; nucleotides not matched to a gene: 13. Germline-derived CDR1 and CDR2 are MNHNS and SASEGT. The CDR3 extends over 17 amino acids. The CDR3 loop reads CASSVIGQGVASDTQYF. Here the CDR3 DNA reads TGTGCCAGCAGTGTTATCGGACAGGGCGTTGCGTCAGATACGCAGTATTTT.

The table lists this clone with a few counts. The V and J genes are TRBV7-2 and TRBJ2-1; 7 nucleotides agree with TRBD1. The CDR3 has 15 residues. V lost 4 bases and J lost 6; bases outside the gene matches: 9. From germline, CDR1 is SGHTA and CDR2 FQGNSA. The CDR3 DNA follows: TGTGCCAGCAGCTCTCGTTACGACAGGGTCAATGAGCAGTTCTTC. Translated: CASSSRYDRVNEQFF.